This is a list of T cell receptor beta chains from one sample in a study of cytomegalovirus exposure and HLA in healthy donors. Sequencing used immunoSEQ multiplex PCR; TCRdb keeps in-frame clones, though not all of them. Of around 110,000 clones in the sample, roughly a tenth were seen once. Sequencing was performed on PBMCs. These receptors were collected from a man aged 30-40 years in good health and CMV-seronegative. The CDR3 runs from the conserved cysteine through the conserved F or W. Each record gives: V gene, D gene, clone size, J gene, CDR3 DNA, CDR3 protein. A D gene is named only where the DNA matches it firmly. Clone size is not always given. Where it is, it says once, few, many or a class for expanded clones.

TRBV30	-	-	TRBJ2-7	TGTGCCTGGATACCCAGGTTTGCCTACGAGCAGTACTTC	CAWIPRFAYEQYF
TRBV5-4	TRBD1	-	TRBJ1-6	TGTGCCAGCAGCGATGGACAGGGGGTTAATTCACCCCTCCACTTT	CASSDGQGVNSPLHF
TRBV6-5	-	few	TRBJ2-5	TGTGCCAGCAGTTACGGCCGACGGAGAGAGACCCAGTACTTC	CASSYGRRRETQYF
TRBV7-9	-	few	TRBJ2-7	TGTGCCAGCAGCTTATCCCGACAGACCTACGAGCAGTACTTC	CASSLSRQTYEQYF
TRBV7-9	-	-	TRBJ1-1	TGTGCCAGCAGCCGGGGGAGGGCGGACACTGAAGCTTTCTTT	CASSRGRADTEAFF
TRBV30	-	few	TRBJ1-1	TGTGCCTGGAGTGTGGGGAGTCGCAAAGCTTTCTTT	CAWSVGSRKAFF
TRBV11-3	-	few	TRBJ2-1	TGTGCCAGCAGCTTTGAGACTACCAATGAGCAGTTCTTC	CASSFETTNEQFF
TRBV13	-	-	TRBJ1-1	TGTGCCAGCAGCTTAGGCAGGGCGACTGAAGCTTTCTTT	CASSLGRATEAFF
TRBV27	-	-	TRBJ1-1	TGTGCCAGCAGCATTGAACAGGGTCCTTACACTGAAGCTTTCTTT	CASSIEQGPYTEAFF
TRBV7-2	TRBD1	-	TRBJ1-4	TGTGCCAGCAGGAAGGACAGGTCTTCTGAAAAACTGTTTTTT	CASRKDRSSEKLFF
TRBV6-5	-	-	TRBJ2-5	TGTGCCAGCAGTTATCAGGGGATGGGAGAGACCCAGTACTTC	CASSYQGMGETQYF
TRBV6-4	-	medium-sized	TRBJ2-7	TGTGCCAGCAGTGTCTCGGCAGGGGAAGGCTACGAGCAGTACTTC	CASSVSAGEGYEQYF
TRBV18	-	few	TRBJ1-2	TGTGCCAGCTCACCAGACAGGAACTATGGCTACACCTTC	CASSPDRNYGYTF
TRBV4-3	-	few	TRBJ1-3	TGCGCCAGCAGCCGGGGGGGCTCTGGAAACACCATATATTTT	CASSRGGSGNTIYF
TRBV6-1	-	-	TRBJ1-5	TGTGCCAGCACTCTTTATCGGGGCAATCAGCCCCAGCATTTT	CASTLYRGNQPQHF
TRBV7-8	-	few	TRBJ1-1	TGTGCCAGCAGCACCGGAGTAACCACTGAAGCTTTCTTT	CASSTGVTTEAFF
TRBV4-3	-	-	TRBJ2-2	TGCGCCAGCAGCCAAGATCCGAGGGCCGGGGAGCTGTTTTTT	CASSQDPRAGELFF
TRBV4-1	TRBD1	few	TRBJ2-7	TGCGCCAGCAGCCAAGACCGACAGGGGCCCTACGAGCAGTACTTC	CASSQDRQGPYEQYF
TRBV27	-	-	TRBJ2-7	TGTGCCAGCAGTTTTCAGGGAAGCTCCTACGAGCAGTACTTC	CASSFQGSSYEQYF
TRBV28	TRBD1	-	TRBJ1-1	TGTGCCAGCAGGGAACAGGGGCGATTCACTGAAGCTTTCTTT	CASREQGRFTEAFF
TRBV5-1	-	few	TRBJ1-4	TGCGCCAGCAGCTTCTCGGGTAATGAAAAACTGTTTTTT	CASSFSGNEKLFF
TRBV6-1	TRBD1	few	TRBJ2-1	TGTGCCAGCAGTGCCCGACAGGGCAAGTCCTACAATGAGCAGTTCTTC	CASSARQGKSYNEQFF
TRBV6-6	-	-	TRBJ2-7	TGTGCCAGCAGTTACTTTAGGGACACAAACTCCTACGAGCAGTACTTC	CASSYFRDTNSYEQYF
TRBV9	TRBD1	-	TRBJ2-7	TGTGCCAGCAGCCCGGGACAGGGGCCCTACGAGCAGTACTTC	CASSPGQGPYEQYF
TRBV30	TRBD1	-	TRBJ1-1	TGTGCCTGGAGCCGGGGACAGGCTTTGGCTGAAGCTTTCTTT	CAWSRGQALAEAFF
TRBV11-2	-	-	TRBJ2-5	TGTGCCAGCAGCTTAGGCGTCGTGGAGACCCAGTACTTC	CASSLGVVETQYF
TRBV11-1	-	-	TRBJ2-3	TGTGCCAGCAGCAAACAGGGCGGAAGAGGGACAGATACGCAGTATTTT	CASSKQGGRGTDTQYF
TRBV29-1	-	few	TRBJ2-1	TGCAGCGTTGTAGGAGGGGAGTCCTACAATGAGCAGTTCTTC	CSVVGGESYNEQFF
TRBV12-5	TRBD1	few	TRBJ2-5	TGTGCTAGTGGCACCGGACAGGGACAAGAGACCCAGTACTTC	CASGTGQGQETQYF
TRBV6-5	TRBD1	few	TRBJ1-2	TGTGCCAGCAGTTCCACTACAGGGGATGGCTACACCTTC	CASSSTTGDGYTF
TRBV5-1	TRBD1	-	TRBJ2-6	TGCGCCAGCAGCCATAACCCGGGACAGGGAACGGGGGCCAACGTCCTGACTTTC	CASSHNPGQGTGANVLTF
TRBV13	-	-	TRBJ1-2	TGTGCCAGCAGCCCGAGCTTGTCGGGTCATGGAGACTATGGCTACACCTTC	CASSPSLSGHGDYGYTF
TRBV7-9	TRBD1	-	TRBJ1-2	TGTGCCAGCAGCTTAATTGACAGGGGGTACGGCTACACCTTC	CASSLIDRGYGYTF
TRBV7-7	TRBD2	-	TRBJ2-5	TGTGCTAGCAGCCCCAATCCGCGGGGGGCAGGAGAGCAGTACTTC	CASSPNPRGAGEQYF
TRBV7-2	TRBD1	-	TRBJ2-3	TGTGCCAGCGGACCAGGGACAGGGGGCAGAGATACGCAGTATTTT	CASGPGTGGRDTQYF
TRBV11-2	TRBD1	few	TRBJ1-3	TGTGCCAGCAGCTGGAGGGGGCGGGAAAACACCATATATTTT	CASSWRGRENTIYF
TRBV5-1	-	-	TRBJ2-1	TGCGCCAGCAGCCCCCCGGAAAGGGGCAATGAGCAGTTCTTC	CASSPPERGNEQFF
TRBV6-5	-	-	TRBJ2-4	TGTGCCAGCAGTTCTACAGGTGCCAAAAACATTCAGTACTTC	CASSSTGAKNIQYF
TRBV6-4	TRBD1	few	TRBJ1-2	TGTGCCAGCAGTGCGGGGACAGGCTCTGGCTACACCTTC	CASSAGTGSGYTF
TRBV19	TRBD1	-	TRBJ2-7	TGTGCCACCTCAATTGAAGGACAGGGGTTCTACGAGCAGTACTTC	CATSIEGQGFYEQYF
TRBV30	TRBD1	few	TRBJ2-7	TGTGCCTGGAGTGTATTAGGGGGCACCTACGAGCAGTACTTC	CAWSVLGGTYEQYF
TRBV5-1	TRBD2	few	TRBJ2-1	TGCGCCAGCAGCTTGGGCCCGGGCGGGAGGACCGCAAGTGTTACAGGTGGGCAGTTCTTC	CASSLGPGGRTASVTGGQFF
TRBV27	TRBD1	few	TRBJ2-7	TGTGCCAGCAGTTCCCGGGACAGGGTGTACGAGCAGTACTTC	CASSSRDRVYEQYF
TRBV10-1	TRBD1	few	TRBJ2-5	TGCGCCAGCAGTGACGGGACAGGGGGGCGAGAGACCCAGTACTTC	CASSDGTGGRETQYF
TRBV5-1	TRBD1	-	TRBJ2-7	TGCGCCAGCAGCTCGGGACAGAGCTACGAGCAGTACTTC	CASSSGQSYEQYF
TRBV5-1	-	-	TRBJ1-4	TGCGCCAGCAGCTTGGAAGATCGGGGTTATGCAACTAATGAAAAACTGTTTTTT	CASSLEDRGYATNEKLFF
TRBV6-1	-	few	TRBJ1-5	TGTGCCAGCAAGTACGACTATAGCAATCAGCCCCAGCATTTT	CASKYDYSNQPQHF
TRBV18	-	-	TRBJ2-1	TGTGCCGCAGCTCCTATAGTAGGGGCTAATGAGCAGTTCTTC	CAAAPIVGANEQFF
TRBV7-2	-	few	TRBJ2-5	TGTGCCAGCAGCACCCTCACAGGGTTAGGGGAGACCCAGTACTTC	CASSTLTGLGETQYF
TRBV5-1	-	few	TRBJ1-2	TGCGCCAGCAGCTTGGGGTTGGGGCTCTATGGCTACACCTTC	CASSLGLGLYGYTF
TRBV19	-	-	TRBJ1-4	TGTGCCAGTATGGCGGGGCGAAAACTGTTTTTT	CASMAGRKLFF
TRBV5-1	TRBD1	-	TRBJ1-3	TGCGCCAGCAGCCCGGGACAGGCAGCCTCTGGAAACACCATATATTTT	CASSPGQAASGNTIYF
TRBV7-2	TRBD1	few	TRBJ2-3	TGTGCCAGCAGCTATCGACAGGGGGCAGATACGCAGTATTTT	CASSYRQGADTQYF
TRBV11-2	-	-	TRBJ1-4	TGTGCCAGCAGCTCCCAGGACACCCTGGGGCATGAAAAACTGTTTTTT	CASSSQDTLGHEKLFF